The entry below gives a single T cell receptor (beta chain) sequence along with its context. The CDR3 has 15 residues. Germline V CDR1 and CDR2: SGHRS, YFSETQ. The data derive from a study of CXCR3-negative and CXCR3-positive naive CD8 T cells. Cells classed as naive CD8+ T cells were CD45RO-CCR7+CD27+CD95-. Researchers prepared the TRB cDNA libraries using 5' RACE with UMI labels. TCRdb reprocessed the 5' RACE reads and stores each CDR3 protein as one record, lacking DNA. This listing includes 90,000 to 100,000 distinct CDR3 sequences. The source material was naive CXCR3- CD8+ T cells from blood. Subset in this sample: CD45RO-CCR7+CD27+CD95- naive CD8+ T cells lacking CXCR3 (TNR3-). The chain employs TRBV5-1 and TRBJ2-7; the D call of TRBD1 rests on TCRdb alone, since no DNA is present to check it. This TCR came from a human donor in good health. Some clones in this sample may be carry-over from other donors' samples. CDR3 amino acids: CASSLGTGSRYEQYF.